Listed below are T cell receptor beta chains from one sample, sequenced in a study of shared clonotypes between healthy human individuals. The table came from immunoSEQ multiplex PCR; TCRdb's copy has only in-frame clones and leaves some out. In the table there are approximately 2,000,000 clones, 93% of which are singletons. The sequenced material came from naive CD8+ T cells from PBMCs. The receptor set was obtained from a man younger than 35 in good health. Some clones in this sample may be carry-over from other donors' samples. The conserved cysteine and the conserved F or W are not part of the CDR3 here. The order of the fields is J gene, D gene, V gene, CDR3 protein. D genes are given only for firm matches.

J gene: TRBJ2-7; D gene: TRBD1; V gene: TRBV27; CDR3 protein: ASSPQGASYEQY
J gene: TRBJ2-1; D gene: TRBD1; V gene: TRBV10-3; CDR3 protein: AISPEGTAAYNEQF
J gene: TRBJ1-2; D gene: TRBD1; V gene: TRBV15; CDR3 protein: ATSRDRGLGGYT
J gene: TRBJ2-7; D gene: .; V gene: TRBV5-6; CDR3 protein: ASSLGTGTYEQY
J gene: TRBJ2-6; D gene: TRBD2; V gene: TRBV9; CDR3 protein: ASSGRLAEVSGANVLT
J gene: TRBJ2-7; D gene: .; V gene: TRBV7-9; CDR3 protein: ASSPAIGGQTLEQY
J gene: TRBJ2-7; D gene: .; V gene: TRBV19; CDR3 protein: ASSAGFFYEQY
J gene: TRBJ2-1; D gene: .; V gene: TRBV30; CDR3 protein: AWSVGSTFEQF
J gene: TRBJ1-1; D gene: .; V gene: TRBV27; CDR3 protein: ASSLRGGARTEAF
J gene: TRBJ2-3; D gene: .; V gene: TRBV9; CDR3 protein: ASSVDRTLDTQY
J gene: TRBJ2-5; D gene: TRBD1; V gene: TRBV6-5; CDR3 protein: ASRDRSRETQY
J gene: TRBJ2-1; D gene: .; V gene: TRBV19; CDR3 protein: ASSNRAIYNEQF
J gene: TRBJ2-4; D gene: .; V gene: TRBV9; CDR3 protein: ASSVGETLKNIQY
J gene: TRBJ1-3; D gene: .; V gene: TRBV9; CDR3 protein: ASSVDGEGVQGNTIY
J gene: TRBJ2-7; D gene: TRBD2; V gene: TRBV7-9; CDR3 protein: ASSFSGMVGEQY
J gene: TRBJ1-2; D gene: .; V gene: TRBV18; CDR3 protein: AANYLGPSYGYT
J gene: TRBJ1-5; D gene: TRBD1; V gene: TRBV7-9; CDR3 protein: ASSLGTGTQPQH
J gene: TRBJ1-1; D gene: .; V gene: TRBV9; CDR3 protein: ASSVGIRTEAF
J gene: TRBJ2-7; D gene: .; V gene: TRBV5-1; CDR3 protein: ASSSQLEVVREQY
J gene: TRBJ2-1; D gene: .; V gene: TRBV18; CDR3 protein: ASSPLGGDHNEQF
J gene: TRBJ1-1; D gene: .; V gene: TRBV10-3; CDR3 protein: AISEMRSNTEAF
J gene: TRBJ2-7; D gene: .; V gene: TRBV27; CDR3 protein: ASSPRGGTSYEQY
J gene: TRBJ2-2; D gene: .; V gene: TRBV19; CDR3 protein: ASSKLYPGELF
J gene: TRBJ1-1; D gene: .; V gene: TRBV7-9; CDR3 protein: ASSSPPVKGNTEAF
J gene: TRBJ1-1; D gene: .; V gene: TRBV14; CDR3 protein: ASSLTPGTNTEAF
J gene: TRBJ2-7; D gene: .; V gene: TRBV19; CDR3 protein: ASSFGLAAYEQY
J gene: TRBJ1-5; D gene: .; V gene: TRBV28; CDR3 protein: ASSLGHNLRQPQH
J gene: TRBJ2-1; D gene: .; V gene: TRBV6-4; CDR3 protein: ASSDSGVRSNEQF
J gene: TRBJ2-3; D gene: TRBD2; V gene: TRBV9; CDR3 protein: ASSFRLAGITDTQY
J gene: TRBJ1-1; D gene: .; V gene: TRBV7-9; CDR3 protein: ASSPADSSNTEAF
J gene: TRBJ1-5; D gene: .; V gene: TRBV6-5; CDR3 protein: ASSNWGVDSNQPQH
J gene: TRBJ2-1; D gene: TRBD2; V gene: TRBV5-1; CDR3 protein: ASSFWTSGTNEQF
J gene: TRBJ1-1; D gene: .; V gene: TRBV5-1; CDR3 protein: ASSLGDKPKNTEAF
J gene: TRBJ1-4; D gene: .; V gene: TRBV28; CDR3 protein: ASVSRATNEKLF
J gene: TRBJ1-5; D gene: TRBD1; V gene: TRBV27; CDR3 protein: ASSNPPGTGARNQPQH
J gene: TRBJ2-7; D gene: TRBD1; V gene: TRBV4-1; CDR3 protein: ASSLVQGVSYEQY
J gene: TRBJ2-3; D gene: TRBD2; V gene: TRBV4-1; CDR3 protein: ASSPTGLAGPTDTQY
J gene: TRBJ2-1; D gene: TRBD2; V gene: TRBV7-9; CDR3 protein: ASSLVAGDYNEQF
J gene: TRBJ2-1; D gene: .; V gene: TRBV13; CDR3 protein: ASSFTERGNEQF
J gene: TRBJ1-5; D gene: .; V gene: TRBV27; CDR3 protein: ASSSGRGFNQPQH
J gene: TRBJ2-7; D gene: .; V gene: TRBV27; CDR3 protein: ASSLSGHRFEQY
J gene: TRBJ2-1; D gene: .; V gene: TRBV2; CDR3 protein: ASSDDTNEQF
J gene: TRBJ2-7; D gene: TRBD2; V gene: TRBV11-2; CDR3 protein: ASSLDGGLGGYEQY
J gene: TRBJ1-1; D gene: .; V gene: TRBV5-6; CDR3 protein: ASSLDIDTEAF
J gene: TRBJ2-7; D gene: .; V gene: TRBV19; CDR3 protein: ASSTHSRGRAEQY
J gene: TRBJ2-5; D gene: TRBD1; V gene: TRBV7-7; CDR3 protein: ASSSTQGESFETQY
J gene: TRBJ1-1; D gene: .; V gene: TRBV29-1; CDR3 protein: SVGPKVLDSEAF
J gene: TRBJ2-7; D gene: .; V gene: TRBV6-6; CDR3 protein: ASSYSQGYEQY
J gene: TRBJ1-1; D gene: .; V gene: TRBV19; CDR3 protein: ASSIADSLNTEAF
J gene: TRBJ1-1; D gene: .; V gene: TRBV15; CDR3 protein: ATSRVRGNTEAF
J gene: TRBJ1-2; D gene: .; V gene: TRBV27; CDR3 protein: ASRPRTANYGYT